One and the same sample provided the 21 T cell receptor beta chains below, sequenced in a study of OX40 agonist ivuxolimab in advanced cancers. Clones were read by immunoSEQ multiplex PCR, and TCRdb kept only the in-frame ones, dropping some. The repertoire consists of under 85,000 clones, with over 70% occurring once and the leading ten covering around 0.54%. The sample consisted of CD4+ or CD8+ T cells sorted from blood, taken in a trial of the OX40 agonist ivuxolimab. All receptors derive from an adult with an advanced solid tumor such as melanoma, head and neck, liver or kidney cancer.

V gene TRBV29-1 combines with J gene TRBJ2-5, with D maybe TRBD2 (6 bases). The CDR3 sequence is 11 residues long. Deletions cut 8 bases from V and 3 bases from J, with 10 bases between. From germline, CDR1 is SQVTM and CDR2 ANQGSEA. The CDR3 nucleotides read TGCAGCACCGGAGGGGAAGAGACCCAGTACTTC. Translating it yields CSTGGEETQYF.

The DNA for the CDR3 is TGTGCTAGTGCTAGGGACCAAGCCACCGGGGAGCTGTTTTTT. Amino acid sequence: CASARDQATGELFF. The chain links TRBV12-5 to TRBJ2-2; D might be TRBD1 or TRBD2, each matching 5 bases. Germline V gives CDR1 LGHNT, CDR2 FRNRAP. The length of the CDR3 is 14 residues. With 7 bases removed from V and 4 bases from J, the gap between germline ends came to 13 bases.

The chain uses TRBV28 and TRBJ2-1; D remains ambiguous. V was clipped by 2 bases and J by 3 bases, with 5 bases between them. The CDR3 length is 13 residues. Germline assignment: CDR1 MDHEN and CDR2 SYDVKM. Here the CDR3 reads CASSLGDYNEQFF. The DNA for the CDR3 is TGTGCCAGCAGTTTAGGGGACTACAATGAGCAGTTCTTC.

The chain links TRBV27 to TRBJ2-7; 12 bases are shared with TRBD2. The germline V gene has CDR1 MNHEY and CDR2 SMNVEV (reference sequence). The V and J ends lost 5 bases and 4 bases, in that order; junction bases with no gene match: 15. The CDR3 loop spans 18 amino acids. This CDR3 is CASSKASGRAFTMYEQYF. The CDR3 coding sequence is TGTGCCAGCAGTAAGGCTAGCGGGAGGGCCTTTACGATGTACGAGCAGTACTTC.

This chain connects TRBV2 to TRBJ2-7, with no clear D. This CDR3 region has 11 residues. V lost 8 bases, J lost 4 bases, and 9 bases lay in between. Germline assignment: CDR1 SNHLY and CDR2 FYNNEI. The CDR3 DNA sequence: TGTGCCAGCGCGAAACTATACGAGCAGTACTTC. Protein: CASAKLYEQYF.

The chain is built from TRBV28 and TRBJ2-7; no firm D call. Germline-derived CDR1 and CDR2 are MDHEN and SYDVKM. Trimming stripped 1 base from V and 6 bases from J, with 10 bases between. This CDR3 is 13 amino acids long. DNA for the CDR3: TGTGCCAGCAGTTTATATATCCCTAGCGAGCAGTACTTC. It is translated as CASSLYIPSEQYF.

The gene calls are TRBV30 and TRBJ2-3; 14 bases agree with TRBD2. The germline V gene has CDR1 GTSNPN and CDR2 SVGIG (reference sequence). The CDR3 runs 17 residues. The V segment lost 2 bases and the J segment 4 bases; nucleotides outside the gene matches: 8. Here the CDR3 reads CAWSWRRTSGRPDTQYF. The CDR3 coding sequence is TGTGCCTGGAGTTGGCGCCGGACTAGCGGGAGGCCAGATACGCAGTATTTT.

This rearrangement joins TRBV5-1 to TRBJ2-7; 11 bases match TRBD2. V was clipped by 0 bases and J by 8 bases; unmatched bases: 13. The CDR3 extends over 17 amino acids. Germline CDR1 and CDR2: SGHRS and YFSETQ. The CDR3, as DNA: TGCGCCAGCAGCTTGGAACTAGCGGGAGTTGGGGCTACGAAGCAGTACTTC. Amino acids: CASSLELAGVGATKQYF.

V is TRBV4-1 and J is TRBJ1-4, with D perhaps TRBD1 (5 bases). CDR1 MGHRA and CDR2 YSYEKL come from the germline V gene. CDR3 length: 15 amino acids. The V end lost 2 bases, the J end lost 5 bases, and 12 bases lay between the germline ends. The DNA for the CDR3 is TGCGCCAGCAGCCAACCCAGGACAAGAAATGAAAAACTGTTTTTT. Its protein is CASSQPRTRNEKLFF.

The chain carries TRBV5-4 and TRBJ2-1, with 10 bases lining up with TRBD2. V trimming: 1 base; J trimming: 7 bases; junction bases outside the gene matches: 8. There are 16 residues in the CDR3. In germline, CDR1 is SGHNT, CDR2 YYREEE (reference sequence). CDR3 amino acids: CASSLPPLAGVNEQFF. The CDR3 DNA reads TGTGCCAGCAGCTTGCCCCCCCTAGCGGGAGTAAATGAGCAGTTCTTC. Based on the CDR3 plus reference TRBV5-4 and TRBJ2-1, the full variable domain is ETGVTQSPTHLIKTRGQQVTLRCSSQSGHNTVSWYQQALGQGPQFIFQYYREEENGRGNFPPRFSGLQFPNYSSELNVNALELDDSALYLCASSLPPLAGVNEQFFGPGTRLTVL.

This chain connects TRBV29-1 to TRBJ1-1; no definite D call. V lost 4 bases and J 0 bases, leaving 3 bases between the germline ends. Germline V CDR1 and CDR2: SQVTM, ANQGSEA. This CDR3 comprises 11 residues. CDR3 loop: CSVGLNTEAFF. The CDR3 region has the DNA TGCAGCGTTGGTTTGAACACTGAAGCTTTCTTT.

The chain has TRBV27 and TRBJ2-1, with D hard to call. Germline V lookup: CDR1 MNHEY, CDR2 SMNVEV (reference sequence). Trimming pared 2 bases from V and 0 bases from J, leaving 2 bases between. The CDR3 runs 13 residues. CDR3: CASSLSSYNEQFF. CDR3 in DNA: TGTGCCAGCAGTTTAAGCTCCTACAATGAGCAGTTCTTC.

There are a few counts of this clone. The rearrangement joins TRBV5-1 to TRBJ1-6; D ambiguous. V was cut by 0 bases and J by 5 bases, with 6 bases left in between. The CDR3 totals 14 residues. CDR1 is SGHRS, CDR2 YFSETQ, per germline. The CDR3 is CASSLEQNNSPLHF. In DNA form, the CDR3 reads TGCGCCAGCAGCTTGGAACAAAATAATTCACCCCTCCACTTT.

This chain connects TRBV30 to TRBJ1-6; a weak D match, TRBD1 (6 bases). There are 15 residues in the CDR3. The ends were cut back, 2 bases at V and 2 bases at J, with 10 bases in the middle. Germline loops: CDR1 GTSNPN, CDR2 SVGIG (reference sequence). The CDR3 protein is CAWSRGVAYNSPLHF. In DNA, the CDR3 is TGTGCCTGGAGTAGGGGGGTAGCCTATAATTCACCCCTCCACTTT. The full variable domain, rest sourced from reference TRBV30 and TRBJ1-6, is SQTIHQWPATLVQPVGSPLSLECTVEGTSNPNLYWYRQAAGRGLQLLFYSVGIGQISSEVPQNLSASRPQDRQFILSSKKLLLSDSGFYLCAWSRGVAYNSPLHFGNGTRLTVT.

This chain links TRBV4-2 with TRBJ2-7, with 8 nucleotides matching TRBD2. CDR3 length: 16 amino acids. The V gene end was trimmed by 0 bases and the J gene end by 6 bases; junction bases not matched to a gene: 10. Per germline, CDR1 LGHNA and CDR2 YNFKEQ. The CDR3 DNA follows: TGTGCCAGCAGCCAAGATGGGACTAGTCCACGTCGCGAGCAGTACTTC. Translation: CASSQDGTSPRREQYF.

Here the CDR3 DNA reads TGTGCCAGCAGCTTAGTCGCGGGGAATAATTCACCCCTCCACTTT. Translation: CASSLVAGNNSPLHF. This rearrangement joins TRBV7-2 to TRBJ1-6; no clear D. V lost 1 base, J lost 5 bases, and 9 bases lay in between. Germline CDR1 reads SGHTA; CDR2 reads FQGNSA. The CDR3 loop spans 15 amino acids.

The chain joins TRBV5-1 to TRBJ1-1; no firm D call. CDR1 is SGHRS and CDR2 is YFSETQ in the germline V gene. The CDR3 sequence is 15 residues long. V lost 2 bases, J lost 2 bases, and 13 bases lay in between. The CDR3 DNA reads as TGCGCCAGCAGCTTTGGGTACACGGCAAACACTGAAGCTTTCTTT. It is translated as CASSFGYTANTEAFF.

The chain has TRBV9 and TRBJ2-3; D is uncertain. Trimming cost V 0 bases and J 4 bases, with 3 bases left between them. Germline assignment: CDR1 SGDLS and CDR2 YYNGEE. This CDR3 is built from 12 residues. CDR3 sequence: CASSVEPDTQYF. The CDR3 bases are TGTGCCAGCAGCGTAGAACCAGATACGCAGTATTTT. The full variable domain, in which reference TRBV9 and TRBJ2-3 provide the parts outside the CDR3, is DSGVTQTPKHLITATGQRVTLRCSPRSGDLSVYWYQQSLDQGLQFLIQYYNGEERAKGNILERFSAQQFPDLHSELNLSSLELGDSALYFCASSVEPDTQYFGPGTRLTVL.

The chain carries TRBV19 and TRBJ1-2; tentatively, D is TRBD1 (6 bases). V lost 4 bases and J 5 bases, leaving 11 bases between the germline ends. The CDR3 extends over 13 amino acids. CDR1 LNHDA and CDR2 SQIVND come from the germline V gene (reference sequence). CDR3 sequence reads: CASSNTGSYGYTF. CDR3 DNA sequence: TGTGCCAGTAGTAACACAGGGAGTTATGGCTACACCTTC.

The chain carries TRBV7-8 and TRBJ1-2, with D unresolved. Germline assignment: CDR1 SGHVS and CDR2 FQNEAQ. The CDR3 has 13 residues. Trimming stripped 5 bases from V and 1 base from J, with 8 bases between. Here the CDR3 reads CASSPDNNYGYTF. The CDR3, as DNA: TGTGCCAGCAGCCCCGATAATAACTATGGCTACACCTTC.

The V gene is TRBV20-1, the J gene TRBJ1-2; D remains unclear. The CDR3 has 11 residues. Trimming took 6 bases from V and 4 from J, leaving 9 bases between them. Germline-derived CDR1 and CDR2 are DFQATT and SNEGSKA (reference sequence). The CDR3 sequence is CSASDGYGYTF. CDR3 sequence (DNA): TGCAGTGCATCCGACGGCTATGGCTACACCTTC.